The next 21 T cell receptor beta chains were all read from a single sample in a study of blood T cell repertoires in COVID-19 (dated by TCRdb to about 2020). Libraries were made using the immunoSEQ multiplex PCR assay. The table comes from immuneACCESS by way of TCRdb, which keeps in-frame sequences with V and J called. Part of the clones is missing from these tables; in studies checked, under half for an unresolved V gene and the rest for unknown reasons. The sample data list over 150,000 clones, and roughly 78% of these were observed just once. Jointly, the top ten make up about 1.8% of the sample. The sample comprised peripheral blood. These receptors came from an older man with acute or convalescent COVID-19.

The chain is built from TRBV19 and TRBJ1-1; no clear D. The germline V and J ends were trimmed by 8 bases and 1 base, with 8 bases remaining between them. There are 12 residues in the CDR3. Per the germline V gene, CDR1 is LNHDA and CDR2 is SQIVND (reference sequence). CDR3 bases: TGTGCCAGTTTGGAGAGGAACACTGAAGCTTTCTTT. Translating it yields CASLERNTEAFF. Filled out from reference TRBV19 and TRBJ1-1, the complete variable domain reads DGGITQSPKYLFRKEGQNVTLSCEQNLNHDAMYWYRQDPGQGLRLIYYSQIVNDFQKGDIAEGYSVSREKKESFPLTVTSAQKNPTAFYLCASLERNTEAFFGQGTRLTVV.

This clone has only one observation. The genes are TRBV4-1 and TRBJ2-7; 10 bases map to TRBD1. With 1 base clipped from V and 3 bases from J, the junction kept 0 bases outside the gene matches. Germline V gives CDR1 MGHRA, CDR2 YSYEKL. The length of the CDR3 is 14 residues. The CDR3 sequence: CASSQGDRGYEQYF. The CDR3 DNA is TGCGCCAGCAGCCAAGGGGACAGGGGCTACGAGCAGTACTTC.

The rearrangement uses TRBV5-6 and TRBJ2-7; D is uncertain. CDR1 and CDR2 from the germline V gene are SGHDT and YYEEEE. Trimming took 4 bases from V and 3 from J, leaving 17 bases between them. This CDR3 is built from 15 residues. CDR3 DNA sequence: TGTGCCAGCAGCCGGCGGCTTACAACCAACTACGAGCAGTACGTC. Amino acids: CASSRRLTTNYEQYV.

The chain uses TRBV3-1 (or the pseudogene TRBV3-2) and TRBJ2-2; D gene uncertain. Trimming stripped 5 bases from V and 0 bases from J, with 7 bases between. Germline lookup yields CDR1 LGHDT and CDR2 YNNKEL (reference sequence). This CDR3 is built from 14 residues. The CDR3 DNA follows: TGTGCCAGCAGCGTCCTAGCGAACACCGGGGAGCTGTTTTTT. This gives the protein CASSVLANTGELFF.

This clone was counted between two and nine times. The chain joins TRBV6-5 to TRBJ2-2; a weak D match, TRBD1 (6 bases). The CDR3 totals 14 residues. Trimming cost V 6 bases and J 6 bases, with 14 bases left between them. Germline CDR1 and CDR2: MNHEY and SVGAGI. The CDR3 loop is CASRDRHPAGELFF. CDR3 DNA sequence: TGTGCCAGCAGGGACAGACACCCGGCCGGGGAGCTGTTTTTT.

This clone showed up just once. The chain couples TRBV7-2 to TRBJ2-3; 12 nucleotides align to TRBD1. The CDR3 consists of 17 residues. Germline V CDR1 and CDR2: SGHTA, FQGNSA. V lost 5 bases, J lost 2 bases, and 8 bases stayed unmatched. In nucleotides, the CDR3 is TGTGCCAGCAGCCGGGGGACAGGGGGCAGTTTCACAGATACGCAGTATTTT. This translates into CASSRGTGGSFTDTQYF.

The V call is TRBV9, the J call TRBJ2-3; D unclear. The CDR3 is 15 residues long. Trimming removed 2 bases from V and 1 base from J, with 11 bases in between. CDR1 is SGDLS, CDR2 YYNGEE, per germline. This CDR3 is CASSVRSSRTDTQYF. As DNA, the CDR3 is TGTGCCAGCAGCGTGCGTAGTTCCCGCACAGATACGCAGTATTTT.

V usage is TRBV2 and J usage is TRBJ2-2, with 7 bases identical to TRBD1. The germline V gene encodes CDR1 SNHLY and CDR2 FYNNEI. Germline trimming cut 3 bases from V and 6 bases from J; bases unmatched to any gene: 4. This CDR3 comprises 14 residues. The CDR3 region has the DNA TGTGCCAGCAGTGAGACAGGGTCGGCCGGGGAGCTGTTTTTT. It codes for CASSETGSAGELFF.

This clone was detected a few times. The chain has TRBV7-8 and TRBJ2-1; D possibly corresponds to TRBD2 (6 bases). V was trimmed by 1 base and J by 10 bases, leaving 32 bases between them. The CDR3 spans 20 residues. The V gene's germline CDR1 is SGHVS and CDR2 FQNEAQ. CDR3: CASSLGWLRISRERREEQFF. The CDR3 DNA sequence: TGTGCCAGCAGCTTAGGGTGGTTACGGATTTCCAGGGAAAGGAGGGAAGAGCAGTTCTTC.

The CDR3 is CATSRALAGLNEQYV. For the CDR3, the DNA is TGTGCCACCAGCAGGGCCCTAGCGGGGTTGAACGAGCAGTACGTC. V usage is TRBV15 and J usage is TRBJ2-7, with TRBD2 matching over 9 bases. The germline CDR1 and CDR2 sequences are LNHNV and YYDKDF (reference sequence). V was clipped by 3 bases and J by 5 bases; unmatched bases: 8. The CDR3 totals 15 residues.

This chain connects TRBV5-1 to TRBJ2-7; the match to TRBD1 covers 10 bases. Per the germline V gene, CDR1 is SGHRS and CDR2 is YFSETQ. Trimming took 0 bases from V and 7 from J; bases not matched to a gene: 7. The CDR3 runs 15 residues. The CDR3 DNA follows: TGCGCCAGCAGCTTGGGGACAGGGGGTTATGGGGAGCAGTACGTC. Translating gives CASSLGTGGYGEQYV.

The CDR3 nucleotides are TGTGCCAGCTCGGCGGGACAGGGGGCTTACGAGCAGTACTTC. Translated, it gives CASSAGQGAYEQYF. The rearrangement joins TRBV18 to TRBJ2-7; 12 positions match TRBD1. The V gene end was trimmed by 6 bases and the J gene end by 4 bases; junction bases not matched to a gene: 4. The CDR3 extends over 14 amino acids. Germline-derived CDR1 and CDR2 are KGHSH and LQKENI.

The V and J genes are TRBV15 and TRBJ1-5, with D unresolved. V was cut by 1 base and J by 4 bases, with 5 bases left in between. CDR1 is LNHNV, CDR2 YYDKDF, per germline (reference sequence). CDR3 length: 13 residues. CDR3 amino acids: CATSRGLNQPQHF. CDR3 nucleotides: TGTGCCACCAGCAGAGGGCTGAATCAGCCCCAGCATTTT.

This sequence joins TRBV6-6 and TRBJ2-1; D perhaps matches TRBD2 (5 bases). The length of the CDR3 is 11 residues. The germline V gene has CDR1 MNHNY and CDR2 SVGAGI (reference sequence). V lost 5 bases and J 10 bases, leaving 9 bases between the germline ends. CDR3 nucleotides: TGTGCCAGCAGTAGCGGAAGGGAGCAGTTCTTC. Protein: CASSSGREQFF.

V is TRBV27 and J is TRBJ1-2; 10 bases fit TRBD1. The germline gives CDR1 MNHEY, CDR2 SMNVEV (reference sequence). V shed 10 bases and J 7 bases; nucleotides not matched to a gene: 9. The CDR3 loop spans 13 amino acids. This chain's CDR3 is CATSGTGEGGYTF. DNA for the CDR3: TGTGCCACCTCCGGGACAGGGGAGGGTGGCTACACCTTC.

This clone has only a few counts. This rearrangement joins TRBV6-1 to TRBJ2-7; D may be TRBD1 (6 bases). CDR1 is MNHNS, CDR2 SASEGT, per germline. Trimming took off 3 bases at V and 6 bases at J, with 9 bases between the two ends. This CDR3 region has 12 residues. CDR3 coding DNA: TGTGCCAGCAGTGACAGACAGGTCGAGCAGTACGTC. Translating it yields CASSDRQVEQYV.

The chain recombines TRBV9 with TRBJ2-1, with D perhaps TRBD1 (5 bases). This CDR3 has 16 amino acids. V dropped 0 bases and J dropped 3 bases, with 13 bases sitting between them. From germline, CDR1 is SGDLS and CDR2 YYNGEE. CDR3 amino acids: CASSVAWSGRYNEQFF. Here the CDR3 DNA reads TGTGCCAGCAGCGTAGCGTGGTCAGGGCGCTACAATGAGCAGTTCTTC.

V usage is TRBV27 and J usage is TRBJ1-1; D is possibly TRBD1 (6 bases). CDR1 is MNHEY, CDR2 SMNVEV, per germline (reference sequence). The CDR3 totals 18 residues. Trimming took off 10 bases at V and 1 base at J, with 28 bases between the two ends. In nucleotides, the CDR3 is TGTGCCACCACCGACGGGGGGCGCTGGGTCAAGTCGAACACTGAAGCTTTCTTT. Residues: CATTDGGRWVKSNTEAFF.

The rearrangement links TRBV5-1 to TRBJ1-1; 7 bases fit TRBD1. V lost 1 base and J lost 1; bases outside the gene matches: 4. Germline V gene data show CDR1 as SGHRS and CDR2 as YFSETQ. CDR3 length: 15 amino acids. CDR3 bases: TGCGCCAGCAGCTTGCAGGGGGTTTCGAACACTGAAGCTTTCTTT. This encodes CASSLQGVSNTEAFF.

This clone was picked up one time. The chain links TRBV4-1 to TRBJ2-1, with 8 bases identical to TRBD2. CDR3 length: 16 residues. Germline lookup yields CDR1 MGHRA and CDR2 YSYEKL. Losses at the gene ends were 3 bases for V and 3 bases for J; bases not matched to a gene: 7. CDR3 sequence reads: CASSQGTSNFYNEQFF. CDR3 sequence (DNA): TGCGCCAGCAGCCAGGGGACTAGTAATTTCTACAATGAGCAGTTCTTC.

The chain carries TRBV21-1 and TRBJ2-2; the table's D gene call, TRBD1, was not cross checked with the DNA. TRBV21-1 is deemed a pseudogene. The CDR3 contains 16 residues. CDR3 loop: CASSTRTDRDTGELFF. The CDR3 DNA reads TGTGCCAGCAGCACGCGTACGGACAGGGACACCGGGGAGCTGTTTTTT.